Listed here are 12 T cell receptor beta chains from one sample, sequenced in a study of cytomegalovirus exposure and HLA in healthy donors. PCR involved 60 Vbeta and 13 Jbeta primers. This table comes from immunoSEQ multiplex PCR, and its TCRdb copy is limited to in-frame clones, with some not included. The data show about 220,000 clones, with approximately 82% seen just once and around 0.63% held by the top ten. Sequencing was done on a sample of PBMCs. These TCRs come from a man between 18 and 35 years old in good health and CMV-seronegative.

V and J are TRBV4-1 and TRBJ2-1; D remains ambiguous. V dropped 1 base and J dropped 0 bases, with 10 bases sitting between them. Germline CDR1 is MGHRA and CDR2 is YSYEKL. The CDR3 runs to 16 residues. The CDR3 nucleotides read TGCGCCAGCAGCCAAGGTTACCCGGGCTCCTACAATGAGCAGTTCTTC. This encodes CASSQGYPGSYNEQFF.

This chain links TRBV5-4 with TRBJ2-7; weak D call: TRBD1 (8 bases). This CDR3 spans 15 amino acids. The V end was cut by 5 bases, the J end by 3 bases, with 18 bases between. Germline V gene lookup returns CDR1 SGHNT and CDR2 YYREEE (reference sequence). CDR3 nucleotides: TGTGCCAGCAGACAAGACAGGGGCGGGAGCTACGAGCAGTACTTC. Its translation: CASRQDRGGSYEQYF.

The rearrangement links TRBV19 to TRBJ2-5; TRBD2 is a possible D gene (5 bases). Trimming left V 5 bases short and J 3 bases short, with 13 bases between. This CDR3 has 14 amino acids. Germline V lookup: CDR1 LNHDA, CDR2 SQIVND (reference sequence). The CDR3 spells CASSPEGGEETQYF. The CDR3 DNA follows: TGTGCCAGTAGTCCCGAGGGCGGAGAAGAGACCCAGTACTTC.

V usage is TRBV28 and J usage is TRBJ2-1; TRBD2 agrees at 10 bases. The V segment lost 5 bases and the J segment 6 bases; nucleotides outside the gene matches: 10. Per the germline V gene, CDR1 is MDHEN and CDR2 is SYDVKM. CDR3 length: 16 amino acids. DNA of the CDR3: TGTGCCAGCAGTCCTTCGGGGGCTAGCGGGAGCAATGAGCAGTTCTTC. It yields the protein CASSPSGASGSNEQFF.

V is TRBV30 and J is TRBJ1-2; D is perhaps TRBD1 (5 bases). Germline values: CDR1 GTSNPN, CDR2 SVGIG (reference sequence). CDR3 size: 13 residues. V was trimmed by 4 bases and J by 0 bases, leaving 9 bases between them. In DNA, the CDR3 is TGTGCCTGGACAGGGCGAGCTAACTATGGCTACACCTTC. Its translation: CAWTGRANYGYTF.

V gene TRBV30 combines with J gene TRBJ1-4, with TRBD1 matching over 8 bases. Germline trimming cut 7 bases from V and 3 bases from J; bases unmatched to any gene: 13. Germline CDR1 reads GTSNPN; CDR2 reads SVGIG (reference sequence). This CDR3 contains 16 residues. CDR3: CALTSYRGAANEKLFF. In nucleotides, the CDR3 is TGTGCCTTGACTAGCTACAGGGGGGCGGCTAATGAAAAACTGTTTTTT.

This clone was seen only once. This sequence joins TRBV7-8 and TRBJ2-6; no reliable D call. Germline V gives CDR1 SGHVS, CDR2 FQNEAQ. The CDR3 is made up of 15 amino acids. The germline V and J ends were trimmed by 4 bases and 0 bases, with 7 bases remaining between them. CDR3 sequence (DNA): TGTGCCAGCAGCTCCTTGTCCTCTGGGGCCAACGTCCTGACTTTC. Protein product: CASSSLSSGANVLTF.

The genes are TRBV6-4 and TRBJ2-2; 10 nucleotides line up with TRBD1. Per the germline V gene, CDR1 is MRHNA and CDR2 is SNTAGT. The ends lost 6 bases at V and 6 bases at J; junction bases unmatched: 4. This CDR3 has 14 amino acids. In DNA form, the CDR3 reads TGTGCCAGCAGCCCGGGACAGGGGTCCGGGGAGCTGTTTTTT. This sequence encodes CASSPGQGSGELFF.

This chain connects TRBV19 to TRBJ2-3; unclear D gene. Trimming took 3 bases from V and 5 from J, leaving 12 bases between them. The length of the CDR3 is 14 residues. Germline V lookup: CDR1 LNHDA, CDR2 SQIVND (reference sequence). The CDR3 DNA is TGTGCCAGTAGTATTGGGCTGAACGAAGATACGCAGTATTTT. It specifies CASSIGLNEDTQYF.

V is TRBV6-5 and J is TRBJ2-7; TRBD2 matches 7 bases. CDR3 size: 16 residues. V was clipped by 4 bases and J by 0 bases; unmatched bases: 9. Looked up from germline, CDR1 is MNHEY and CDR2 is SVGAGI. As DNA, the CDR3 is TGTGCCAGCAGTTTCCGCGGGGGTTACCTCTCCTACGAGCAGTACTTC. Translated: CASSFRGGYLSYEQYF.

V is TRBV19 and J is TRBJ2-3; 12 bases are a match to TRBD2. The germline CDR1 and CDR2 sequences are LNHDA and SQIVND (reference sequence). J lost 2 bases, V lost 5 bases, and 11 bases had no gene match. This CDR3 has 18 residues. CDR3 loop: CASSFDPSSGRDTDTQYF. CDR3 sequence (DNA): TGTGCCAGTAGTTTCGATCCTTCTAGCGGGAGGGACACAGATACGCAGTATTTT.

CDR3: CASSMTGGRDEQFF. In DNA form, the CDR3 reads TGTGCCAGCAGCATGACAGGGGGCAGGGATGAGCAGTTCTTC. The rearrangement links TRBV5-4 to TRBJ2-1, with 10 nucleotides matching TRBD1. The germline CDR1 and CDR2 sequences are SGHNT and YYREEE (reference sequence). V shed 4 bases and J 8 bases; nucleotides not matched to a gene: 6. This CDR3 has 14 residues.